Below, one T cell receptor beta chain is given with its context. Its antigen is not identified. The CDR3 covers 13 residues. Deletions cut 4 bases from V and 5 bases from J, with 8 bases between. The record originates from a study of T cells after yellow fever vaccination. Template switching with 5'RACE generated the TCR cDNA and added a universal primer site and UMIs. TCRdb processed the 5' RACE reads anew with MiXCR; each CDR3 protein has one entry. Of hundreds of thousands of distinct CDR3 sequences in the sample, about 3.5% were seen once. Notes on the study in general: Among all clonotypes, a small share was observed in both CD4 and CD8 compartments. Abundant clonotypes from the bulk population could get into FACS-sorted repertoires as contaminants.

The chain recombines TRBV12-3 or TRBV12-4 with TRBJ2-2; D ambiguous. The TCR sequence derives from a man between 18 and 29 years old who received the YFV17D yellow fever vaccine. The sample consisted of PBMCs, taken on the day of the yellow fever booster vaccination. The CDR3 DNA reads TGTGCCAGCAGTTCCCGACGAACCGGGGAGCTGTTTTTT. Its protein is CASSSRRTGELFF.